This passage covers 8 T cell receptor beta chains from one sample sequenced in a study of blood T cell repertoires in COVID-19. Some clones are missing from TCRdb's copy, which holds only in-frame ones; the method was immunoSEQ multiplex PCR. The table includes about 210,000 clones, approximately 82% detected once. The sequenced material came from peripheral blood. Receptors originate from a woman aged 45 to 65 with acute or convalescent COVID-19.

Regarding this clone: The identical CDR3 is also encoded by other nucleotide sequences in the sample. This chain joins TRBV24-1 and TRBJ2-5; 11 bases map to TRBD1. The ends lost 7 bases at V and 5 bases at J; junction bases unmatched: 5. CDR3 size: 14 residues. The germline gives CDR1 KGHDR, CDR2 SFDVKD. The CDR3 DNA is TGTGCCACCAGCGGGACAGGGGGGACGGAGACCCAGTACTTC. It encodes CATSGTGGTETQYF.

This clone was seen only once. DNA of the CDR3: TGTGCCGTTGGGGGGGCCCTCGGCACAGATACGCAGTATTTT. Amino acids: CAVGGALGTDTQYF. This sequence joins TRBV15 and TRBJ2-3, with D perhaps matching TRBD2 (7 bases). The CDR3 contains 14 residues. V was pared by 11 bases and J by 1 base, with 16 bases between. The germline V gene encodes CDR1 LNHNV and CDR2 YYDKDF (reference sequence).

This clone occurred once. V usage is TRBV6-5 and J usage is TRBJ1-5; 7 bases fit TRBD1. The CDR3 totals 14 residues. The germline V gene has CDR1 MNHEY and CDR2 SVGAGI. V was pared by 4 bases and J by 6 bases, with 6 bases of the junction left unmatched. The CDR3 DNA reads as TGTGCCAGCAGTTTACAGACAGGGTTTCAGCCCCAGCATTTT. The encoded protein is CASSLQTGFQPQHF.

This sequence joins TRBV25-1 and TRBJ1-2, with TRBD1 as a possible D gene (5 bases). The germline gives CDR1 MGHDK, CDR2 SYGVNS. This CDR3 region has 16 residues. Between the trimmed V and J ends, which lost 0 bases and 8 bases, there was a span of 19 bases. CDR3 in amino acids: CASSEYRAGPISGYTF. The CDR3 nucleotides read TGTGCCAGCAGTGAATATCGGGCAGGGCCTATAAGCGGCTACACCTTC.

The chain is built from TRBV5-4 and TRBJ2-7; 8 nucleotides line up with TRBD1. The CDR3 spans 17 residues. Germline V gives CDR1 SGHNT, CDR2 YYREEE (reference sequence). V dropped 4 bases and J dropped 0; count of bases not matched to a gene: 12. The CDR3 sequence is CASSQSRGTGSSYEQYF. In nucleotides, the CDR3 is TGTGCCAGCAGCCAGTCTCGCGGGACAGGAAGCTCCTACGAGCAGTACTTC. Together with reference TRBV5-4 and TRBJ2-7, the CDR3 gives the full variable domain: ETGVTQSPTHLIKTRGQQVTLRCSSQSGHNTVSWYQQALGQGPQFIFQYYREEENGRGNFPPRFSGLQFPNYSSELNVNALELDDSALYLCASSQSRGTGSSYEQYFGPGTRLTVT.

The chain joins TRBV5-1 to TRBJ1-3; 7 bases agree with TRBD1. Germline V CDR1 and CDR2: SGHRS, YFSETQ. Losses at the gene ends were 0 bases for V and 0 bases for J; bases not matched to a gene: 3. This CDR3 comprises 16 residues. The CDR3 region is CASSLEGGGSGNTIYF. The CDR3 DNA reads TGCGCCAGCAGCTTGGAAGGGGGCGGCTCTGGAAACACCATATATTTT. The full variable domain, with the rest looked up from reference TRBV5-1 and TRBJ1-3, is KAGVTQTPRYLIKTRGQQVTLSCSPISGHRSVSWYQQTPGQGLQFLFEYFSETQRNKGNFPGRFSGRQFSNSRSEMNVSTLELGDSALYLCASSLEGGGSGNTIYFGEGSWLTVV.

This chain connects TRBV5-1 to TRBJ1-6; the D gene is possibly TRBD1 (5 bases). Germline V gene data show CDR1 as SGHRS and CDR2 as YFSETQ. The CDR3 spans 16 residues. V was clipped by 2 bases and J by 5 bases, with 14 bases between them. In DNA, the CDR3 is TGCGCCAGCAGCTTTGGAATCGCCAGGGATAATTCACCCCTCCACTTT. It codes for CASSFGIARDNSPLHF. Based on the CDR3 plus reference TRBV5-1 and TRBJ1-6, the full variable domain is KAGVTQTPRYLIKTRGQQVTLSCSPISGHRSVSWYQQTPGQGLQFLFEYFSETQRNKGNFPGRFSGRQFSNSRSEMNVSTLELGDSALYLCASSFGIARDNSPLHFGNGTRLTVT.

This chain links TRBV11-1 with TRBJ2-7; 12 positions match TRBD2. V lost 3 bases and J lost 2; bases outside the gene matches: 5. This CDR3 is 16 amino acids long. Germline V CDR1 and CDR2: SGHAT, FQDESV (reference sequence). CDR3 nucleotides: TGTGCCAGCAGCTTGGAACTAGCGGGAGGAACCTACGAGCAGTACTTC. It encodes CASSLELAGGTYEQYF.